The rows below give T cell receptor beta chains drawn from one sample of a study of beta chain features in type 1 diabetes. Assay: immunoSEQ multiplex PCR; the TCRdb copy retains only in-frame clones and omits some. The table shows about 160,000 clones, with 7.8% occurring only once. Sequenced sample: central memory CD4+ T cells from blood. These receptors all stem from a woman aged 40 to 50 with type 1 diabetes. CDR3s leave out the opening cysteine and the closing phenylalanine or tryptophan. The order of the fields is V gene, J gene, CDR3 protein.

V: TRBV28; J: TRBJ1-1; CDR3: ASSGQSDTEAF
V: TRBV5-6; J: TRBJ1-5; CDR3: ASSLWGGYNQPQH
V: TRBV7-2; J: TRBJ1-1; CDR3: ASSLSRGAGGPGTEAF
V: TRBV4-3; J: TRBJ1-2; CDR3: ASSQAPGTGKGYT
V: TRBV15; J: TRBJ2-7; CDR3: ATSREGAREQY
V: TRBV7-2; J: TRBJ2-1; CDR3: ASSPRQGAPYEQF
V: TRBV7-9; J: TRBJ1-4; CDR3: ASSLTGGNEKLF
V: TRBV7-8; J: TRBJ2-2; CDR3: ASSLEQGVGGELF
V: TRBV29-1; J: TRBJ1-1; CDR3: SATSWGTEAF
V: TRBV29-1; J: TRBJ2-7; CDR3: SVAKGLADYEQY
V: TRBV4-1; J: TRBJ1-2; CDR3: ASSQVTGGKGYT
V: TRBV30; J: TRBJ2-1; CDR3: AWSGDRGPAGSYNEQF
V: TRBV29-1; J: TRBJ1-2; CDR3: SVSGGSGYT
V: TRBV14; J: TRBJ2-1; CDR3: ASSQVPGLAGTYNEQF
V: TRBV7-9; J: TRBJ1-1; CDR3: ASSRAGGGTEAF
V: TRBV10-3; J: TRBJ2-7; CDR3: AIRTQDISYEQY
V: TRBV19; J: TRBJ2-7; CDR3: ASSQDWSSYEQY
V: TRBV7-2; J: TRBJ2-1; CDR3: ASTPGTSGGYNEQF
V: TRBV7-3; J: TRBJ1-1; CDR3: ASSSDWNTEAF
V: TRBV7-2; J: TRBJ2-4; CDR3: ASSLRSGLAKNIQY
V: TRBV6-5; J: TRBJ2-3; CDR3: ASGGVTRTDTQY
V: TRBV20-1; J: TRBJ2-3; CDR3: SANTDTQY